The 23 T cell receptor beta chains below were found in one sample sequenced in a study of T cells expressing NK-cell markers (TCRdb year 2020). Library generation was performed with 5' RACE. Sequencer: Illumina HiSeq 2000. Following reprocessing of the reads by TCRdb, the data hold one row per CDR3 protein sequence and no DNA is available. The data table for this sample lists almost 450,000 distinct CDR3 sequences. 7.3% of the sample rests with the top ten. Material for sequencing was blood T cells: a sorted CD56 or NKG2C T cell subset, CD4+ or CD8+ T cells, or bulk PBMC T cells (not recorded which). These receptors all stem from a woman between 18 and 69 years old in good health.

J is TRBJ2-2 and V is TRBV6-4; lacking DNA, the TRBD1 call made by TCRdb goes unchecked. In germline, CDR1 is MRHNA, CDR2 SNTAGT. The CDR3 extends over 18 amino acids. The CDR3 reads CASSGGAGAPANTGELFF.

The chain has TRBV9 and TRBJ2-3; TCRdb picks TRBD1, but there is no DNA to check that call. Germline CDR1 reads SGDLS; CDR2 reads YYNGEE. This CDR3 has 15 amino acids. This chain's CDR3 is CASSVGAGGAHTQYF.

The rearrangement links TRBV7-9 to TRBJ2-3. The CDR3 runs 13 residues. Germline CDR1 reads SEHNR; CDR2 reads FQNEAQ (reference sequence). This chain's CDR3 is CASSPGSSITQYF.

The chain combines TRBV9 with TRBJ1-2; the TCRdb D gene call, TRBD1, has no DNA to confirm it. CDR1 and CDR2 from the germline V gene are SGDLS and YYNGEE. CDR3 length equals 16 residues. The CDR3 reads CASSVKDRVVVGGYTF.

This chain uses TRBV25-1 with TRBJ2-5; the TRBD1 assignment by TCRdb is unverifiable without DNA. CDR1 and CDR2 (germline): MGHDK, SYGVNS. CDR3 size: 16 residues. The chain's CDR3 is CASSETGGGPGETQYF.

CDR3: CSVGGLGGNQPQHF. This chain connects TRBV29-1 to TRBJ1-5; TCRdb's D gene call, TRBD1, goes unchecked for lack of DNA. CDR1 is SQVTM, CDR2 ANQGSEA, per germline. This CDR3 is 14 amino acids long.

This chain uses TRBV7-8 with TRBJ2-1. The CDR3 extends over 18 amino acids. Germline V gene data show CDR1 as SGHVS and CDR2 as FQNEAQ. Here the CDR3 reads CASSLLGGSGSSYNEQFF. Full variable domain (remainder filled in from reference TRBV7-8 and TRBJ2-1): GAGVSQSPRYKVAKRGQDVALRCDPISGHVSLFWYQQALGQGPEFLTYFQNEAQLDKSGLPSDRFFAERPEGSVSTLKIQRTQQEDSAVYLCASSLLGGSGSSYNEQFFGPGTRLTVL.

The gene calls are TRBV6-2 or TRBV6-3 and TRBJ2-1; TCRdb's D call of TRBD1 is untestable without DNA. Germline V lookup: CDR1 MNHEY, CDR2 SVGEGT. This CDR3 has 16 amino acids. CDR3 residues: CASWGTGRISYNEQFF.

The chain is built from TRBV5-1 and TRBJ2-6; TCRdb designates TRBD1, a call that cannot be tested without DNA. CDR3 length: 15 residues. CDR1 and CDR2 from the germline V gene are SGHRS and YFSETQ. CDR3 residues: CASSDRGPGANVLTF.

This chain links TRBV7-2 with TRBJ2-2; TCRdb lists TRBD1, though no DNA is available to test this call. This CDR3 comprises 17 residues. Germline V lookup: CDR1 SGHTA, CDR2 FQGNSA. This CDR3 is CASRPILSGSNTGELFF.

The chain has TRBV7-9 and TRBJ1-5. Germline V lookup: CDR1 SEHNR, CDR2 FQNEAQ (reference sequence). The CDR3 has 15 residues. CDR3: CASSPGGALNQPQHF.

The V and J genes are TRBV18 and TRBJ2-3; TCRdb's D gene call, TRBD1, goes unchecked for lack of DNA. CDR1 and CDR2 (germline): KGHSH, LQKENI. There are 15 residues in the CDR3. The CDR3 sequence: CASSRVTGRIDTQYF.

The rearrangement uses TRBV20-1 and TRBJ2-7; TCRdb returns TRBD1, unconfirmable since there is no DNA. CDR3 size: 13 residues. CDR1 and CDR2 from the germline V gene are DFQATT and SNEGSKA (reference sequence). This CDR3 is CSARGDTSYEQYF.

The chain combines TRBV7-9 with TRBJ2-1; the TCRdb call, TRBD1, lacks DNA for checking. The CDR3 has 12 residues. Germline CDR1 is SEHNR and CDR2 is FQNEAQ (reference sequence). This CDR3 is CASSLQPHEQFF.

The rearrangement uses TRBV20-1 and TRBJ2-4; TCRdb proposes TRBD1, but this gene call is untestable without DNA. Germline values: CDR1 DFQATT, CDR2 SNEGSKA (reference sequence). This CDR3 region has 13 residues. The CDR3 region is CSGGGQGKNIQYF.

The CDR3 region is CASSPPGTNSYNEQFF. V is TRBV5-5 and J is TRBJ2-1; TCRdb designates TRBD1, a call that cannot be tested without DNA. This CDR3 has 16 amino acids. Germline V gives CDR1 SGHKS, CDR2 YYEKEE (reference sequence).

This chain joins TRBV12-3 or TRBV12-4 and TRBJ2-2. The length of the CDR3 is 16 residues. CDR3: CASSLGIPSDTGELFF.

The chain employs TRBV18 and TRBJ2-1. CDR3 length: 12 residues. From germline, CDR1 is KGHSH and CDR2 LQKENI. The CDR3 sequence: CASSRLEIEQFF.

The genes are TRBV6-2 or TRBV6-3 and TRBJ1-6; TCRdb gives TRBD1 as the D gene, but with no DNA this cannot be confirmed. The CDR3 has 17 residues. From germline, CDR1 is MNHEY and CDR2 SVGEGT. CDR3 sequence reads: CASSNDPLSFYNSPLHF.

The chain employs TRBV10-3 and TRBJ2-7. The length of the CDR3 is 11 residues. The germline V gene encodes CDR1 ENHRY and CDR2 SYGVKD. This chain's CDR3 is CAISNTYEQYF.

The chain recombines TRBV5-1 with TRBJ2-1. The germline gives CDR1 SGHRS, CDR2 YFSETQ. The CDR3 spans 12 residues. CDR3 protein: CASSLSGYEQFF.

J is TRBJ2-2 and V is TRBV7-9; TCRdb names TRBD2, which stays unverified in the absence of DNA. CDR1 and CDR2 (germline): SEHNR, FQNEAQ (reference sequence). CDR3 length: 16 amino acids. The CDR3 is CASSSSGGMNTGELFF.

This chain uses TRBV7-9 with TRBJ1-1; the TCRdb call, TRBD1, lacks DNA for checking. This CDR3 spans 16 amino acids. Germline-derived CDR1 and CDR2 are SEHNR and FQNEAQ (reference sequence). CDR3 region: CASDPGHNLVGTEAFF.